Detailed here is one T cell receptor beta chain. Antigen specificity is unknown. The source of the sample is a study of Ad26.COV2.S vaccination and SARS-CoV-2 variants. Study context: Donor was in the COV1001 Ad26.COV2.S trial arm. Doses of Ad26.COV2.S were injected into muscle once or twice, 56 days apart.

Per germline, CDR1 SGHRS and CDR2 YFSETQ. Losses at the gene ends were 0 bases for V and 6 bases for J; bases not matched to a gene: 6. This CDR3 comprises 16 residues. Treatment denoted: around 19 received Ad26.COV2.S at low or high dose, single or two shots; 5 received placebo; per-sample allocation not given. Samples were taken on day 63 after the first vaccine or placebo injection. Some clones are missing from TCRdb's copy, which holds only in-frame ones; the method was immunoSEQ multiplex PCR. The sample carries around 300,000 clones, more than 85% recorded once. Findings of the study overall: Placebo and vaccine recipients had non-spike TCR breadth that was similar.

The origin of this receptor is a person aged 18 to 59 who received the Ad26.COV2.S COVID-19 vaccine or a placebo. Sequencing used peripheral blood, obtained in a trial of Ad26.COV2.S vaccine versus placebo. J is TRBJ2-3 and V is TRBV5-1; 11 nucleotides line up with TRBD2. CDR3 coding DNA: TGCGCCAGCAGCTTGGTACCTAGCGGGGGGCCCGATACGCAGTATTTT. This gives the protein CASSLVPSGGPDTQYF.